Listed below are T cell receptor beta chains from one sample, sequenced in a study of blood T cell repertoires in COVID-19. The protocol was immunoSEQ multiplex PCR, while the TCRdb copy is restricted to in-frame clones and leaves out a portion. The sample includes roughly 250,000 clones, about nine tenths of them seen just once. The sequenced material came from peripheral blood. These receptors were obtained from a woman aged 40 to 49 with acute or convalescent COVID-19. Each CDR3 is given with its conserved first and last residue. The D gene is left open where the match is weak. Clone size is stated in some rows and not others, as once, few, many or a class when expanded.

clone size: -
D gene: TRBD1
J gene: TRBJ1-5
V gene: TRBV27
CDR3 DNA: TGTGCCAGCAGAAAAACGGGGACAGGGGGCAATCAGCCCCAGCATTTT
CDR3 protein: CASRKTGTGGNQPQHF

clone size: -
D gene: TRBD1
J gene: TRBJ2-1
V gene: TRBV19
CDR3 DNA: TGTGCCAGTAGTATCCTCAGGACAGGGATGGTCAATGAGCAGTTCTTC
CDR3 protein: CASSILRTGMVNEQFF

clone size: once
D gene: -
J gene: TRBJ2-5
V gene: TRBV6-5
CDR3 DNA: TGTGCCACCACAGGGTACCAAGAGACCCAGTACTTC
CDR3 protein: CATTGYQETQYF

clone size: -
D gene: TRBD1
J gene: TRBJ1-1
V gene: TRBV19
CDR3 DNA: TGTGCCAGCAAATCCCAGGGGGCGCAGGGCACTGAAGCTTTCTTT
CDR3 protein: CASKSQGAQGTEAFF

clone size: -
D gene: TRBD1
J gene: TRBJ2-3
V gene: TRBV27
CDR3 DNA: TGTGCCAGCAGCTATGCCGGACAGGGTGCAGATACGCAGTATTTT
CDR3 protein: CASSYAGQGADTQYF

clone size: once
D gene: TRBD1
J gene: TRBJ1-2
V gene: TRBV5-1
CDR3 DNA: TGCGCCAGCAGCTTGGTAACGGGGGGACAGGGCTATGGCTACACCTTC
CDR3 protein: CASSLVTGGQGYGYTF

clone size: -
D gene: -
J gene: TRBJ2-2
V gene: TRBV5-5
CDR3 DNA: TGTGCCAGCAGCTTGAGGGGCGGGGAGCTGTTTTTT
CDR3 protein: CASSLRGGELFF

clone size: -
D gene: TRBD1
J gene: TRBJ1-3
V gene: TRBV7-2
CDR3 DNA: TGTGCCAGCAGCTTGGACAGGGTTGGAAACACCATATATTTT
CDR3 protein: CASSLDRVGNTIYF

clone size: -
D gene: -
J gene: TRBJ2-2
V gene: TRBV27
CDR3 DNA: TGTGCCAGCAGTTCCGACAGCTTTAACACCGGGGAGCTGTTTTTT
CDR3 protein: CASSSDSFNTGELFF

clone size: -
D gene: -
J gene: TRBJ2-3
V gene: TRBV10-3
CDR3 DNA: TGTGCCATCAGTCGGTTAGCAGATACGCAGTATTTT
CDR3 protein: CAISRLADTQYF

clone size: -
D gene: -
J gene: TRBJ1-1
V gene: TRBV6-5
CDR3 DNA: TGTGCCAGCAGTCTTCCCGGGACATTGAACACTGAAGCTTTCTTT
CDR3 protein: CASSLPGTLNTEAFF

clone size: few
D gene: -
J gene: TRBJ2-2
V gene: TRBV6-1
CDR3 DNA: TGTGCCAGCAGTGACGTCAGGGAAGTCAAGGCCGGGGAGCTGTTTTTT
CDR3 protein: CASSDVREVKAGELFF

clone size: -
D gene: -
J gene: TRBJ1-4
V gene: TRBV25-1
CDR3 DNA: TGTGCCAGCAGTGCGGGGGGCGCCGCTGAAAAACTGTTTTTT
CDR3 protein: CASSAGGAAEKLFF

clone size: -
D gene: -
J gene: TRBJ1-1
V gene: TRBV4-2
CDR3 DNA: TGTGCCAGCAGCCAAGTCGACGGGACTGAAGCTTTCTTT
CDR3 protein: CASSQVDGTEAFF

clone size: -
D gene: TRBD2
J gene: TRBJ2-3
V gene: TRBV28
CDR3 DNA: TGTGCCAGCAGTTTCTCACCGCTAGCGGGGGAAGGGGGCACAGATACGCAGTATTTT
CDR3 protein: CASSFSPLAGEGGTDTQYF

clone size: -
D gene: TRBD1
J gene: TRBJ1-1
V gene: TRBV5-1
CDR3 DNA: TGCGCCAGCAGCGGGGGGACAGGTGTGGGGACTGAAGCTTTCTTT
CDR3 protein: CASSGGTGVGTEAFF

clone size: -
D gene: -
J gene: TRBJ2-5
V gene: TRBV6-6
CDR3 DNA: TGTGCCAGCAGTTACGAGTCGGAGACCCAGTACTTC
CDR3 protein: CASSYESETQYF

clone size: -
D gene: -
J gene: TRBJ2-3
V gene: TRBV4-1
CDR3 DNA: TGCGCCAGCAGCCAATTGGGGGGGGACAACACAGATACGCAGTATTTT
CDR3 protein: CASSQLGGDNTDTQYF

clone size: -
D gene: TRBD1
J gene: TRBJ1-2
V gene: TRBV24-1
CDR3 DNA: TGTGCCACCAGTGAGACAGGGTGGGATGGCTACACCTTC
CDR3 protein: CATSETGWDGYTF

clone size: -
D gene: -
J gene: TRBJ1-3
V gene: TRBV5-1
CDR3 DNA: TGCGCCAGCAGCTCCGCCCCCGGCTCTGGAAACACCATATATTTT
CDR3 protein: CASSSAPGSGNTIYF

clone size: once
D gene: -
J gene: TRBJ1-1
V gene: TRBV6-5
CDR3 DNA: TGTGCCAGCAGGACAGACCTTTACACTGAAGCTTTCTTT
CDR3 protein: CASRTDLYTEAFF

clone size: -
D gene: -
J gene: TRBJ1-1
V gene: TRBV7-2
CDR3 DNA: TGTGCCAGCAGCCATCAGGGGTGGGGTAACACTGAAGCTTTCTTT
CDR3 protein: CASSHQGWGNTEAFF

clone size: -
D gene: -
J gene: TRBJ1-1
V gene: TRBV28
CDR3 DNA: TGTGCCAGCAGCACCTTTATAGCAGTTTCGAACACTGAAGCTTTCTTT
CDR3 protein: CASSTFIAVSNTEAFF

clone size: -
D gene: TRBD1
J gene: TRBJ2-1
V gene: TRBV24-1
CDR3 DNA: TGTGCCACCAGTGATTTTTTCGGGACAGGTTCCTACAATGAGCAGTTCTTC
CDR3 protein: CATSDFFGTGSYNEQFF

clone size: -
D gene: TRBD1
J gene: TRBJ1-6
V gene: TRBV6-4
CDR3 DNA: TGTGCCAGCAGCCGAGGGGGCGGGAATTCACCCCTCCACTTT
CDR3 protein: CASSRGGGNSPLHF

clone size: once
D gene: TRBD1
J gene: TRBJ1-1
V gene: TRBV7-6
CDR3 DNA: TGTGCCAGCAGCTTAGAACAGGGGGGGAACACTGAAGCTTTCTTT
CDR3 protein: CASSLEQGGNTEAFF

clone size: -
D gene: -
J gene: TRBJ2-5
V gene: TRBV5-1
CDR3 DNA: TGCGCCAGCAGCTTGGTCTCAGGGGGGCGCTGGCAAGAGACCCAGTACTTC
CDR3 protein: CASSLVSGGRWQETQYF

clone size: -
D gene: -
J gene: TRBJ2-2
V gene: TRBV11-2
CDR3 DNA: TGTGCCAGCAGAAATAGGGGGTACGGGGAGCTGTTTTTT
CDR3 protein: CASRNRGYGELFF

clone size: -
D gene: -
J gene: TRBJ1-1
V gene: TRBV5-8
CDR3 DNA: TGTGCCAGGAAGCCGTGGGCCACTGAAGCTTTCTTT
CDR3 protein: CARKPWATEAFF

clone size: few
D gene: -
J gene: TRBJ1-1
V gene: TRBV2
CDR3 DNA: TGTGCCAGCAGGGGGGGACGGAAGAACACTGAAGCTTTCTTT
CDR3 protein: CASRGGRKNTEAFF

clone size: once
D gene: TRBD1
J gene: TRBJ1-2
V gene: TRBV5-6
CDR3 DNA: TGTGCCAGCAGCCCCCGGGACAGGGGGTATCGGGACTATGGCTACACCTTC
CDR3 protein: CASSPRDRGYRDYGYTF

clone size: -
D gene: -
J gene: TRBJ1-2
V gene: TRBV6-6
CDR3 DNA: TGTGCCAGCAGTTATAGAGGGCAGGACTATGGCTACACCTTC
CDR3 protein: CASSYRGQDYGYTF

clone size: -
D gene: TRBD2
J gene: TRBJ2-1
V gene: TRBV9
CDR3 DNA: TGTGCCAGCGGCCCCTGGTCTAGCGGGGGGTTTGGTGAGCAGTTCTTC
CDR3 protein: CASGPWSSGGFGEQFF

clone size: -
D gene: TRBD1
J gene: TRBJ2-1
V gene: TRBV6-5
CDR3 DNA: TGTGCCAGCAGTTACTCCAGGGGGCATGAGCAGTTCTTC
CDR3 protein: CASSYSRGHEQFF

clone size: -
D gene: TRBD1
J gene: TRBJ2-5
V gene: TRBV29-1
CDR3 DNA: TGCAGCGTTGAAAGGGGGCGTGGAGAGACCCAGTACTTC
CDR3 protein: CSVERGRGETQYF

clone size: -
D gene: TRBD1
J gene: TRBJ1-2
V gene: TRBV5-1
CDR3 DNA: TGCGCCAGCAGCTTGGTCGGAGGACAGGGGGACTATGGCTACACCTTC
CDR3 protein: CASSLVGGQGDYGYTF

clone size: once
D gene: -
J gene: TRBJ1-2
V gene: TRBV20-1
CDR3 DNA: TGCAGTGCAGCAGGGGACTATGGCTACACCTTC
CDR3 protein: CSAAGDYGYTF

clone size: -
D gene: TRBD2
J gene: TRBJ2-1
V gene: TRBV13
CDR3 DNA: TGTGCCAGCAGCTCCGGACTAGCGGGGGCCAAACTGGATGAGCAGTTCTTC
CDR3 protein: CASSSGLAGAKLDEQFF

clone size: once
D gene: TRBD1
J gene: TRBJ2-3
V gene: TRBV19
CDR3 DNA: TGTGCCAGCCGGGACAGGGGAAGAGGCACAGATACGCAGTATTTT
CDR3 protein: CASRDRGRGTDTQYF

clone size: -
D gene: -
J gene: TRBJ2-5
V gene: TRBV20-1
CDR3 DNA: TGCAGTGCTAGTGCTCTTCTGGAGACCCAGTACTTC
CDR3 protein: CSASALLETQYF

clone size: -
D gene: TRBD1
J gene: TRBJ1-1
V gene: TRBV5-1
CDR3 DNA: TGCGCCAGCAGCCGTCCTCAGGGGGACACTGAAGCTTTCTTT
CDR3 protein: CASSRPQGDTEAFF

clone size: -
D gene: -
J gene: TRBJ1-1
V gene: TRBV5-8
CDR3 DNA: TGTGCCAGCGAACCAGGGTTGGTGAACACTGAAGCTTTCTTT
CDR3 protein: CASEPGLVNTEAFF

clone size: few
D gene: -
J gene: TRBJ1-3
V gene: TRBV10-3
CDR3 DNA: TGTGCCATCAGGGACAGCCACTCTTCTGGAAACACCATATATTTT
CDR3 protein: CAIRDSHSSGNTIYF

clone size: -
D gene: TRBD1
J gene: TRBJ2-1
V gene: TRBV11-2
CDR3 DNA: TGTGCCAGCAGCTTTGGGACAGCTTACAATGAGCAGTTCTTC
CDR3 protein: CASSFGTAYNEQFF

clone size: once
D gene: -
J gene: TRBJ1-1
V gene: TRBV20-1
CDR3 DNA: TGCAGTGCTAAATTAACAGGGAACGCTTTCTTT
CDR3 protein: CSAKLTGNAFF

clone size: -
D gene: TRBD2
J gene: TRBJ2-5
V gene: TRBV7-2
CDR3 DNA: TGTGCCAGCACCATAATTAGCGGGGGGGCCGGGGAGACCCAGTACTTC
CDR3 protein: CASTIISGGAGETQYF

clone size: -
D gene: TRBD1
J gene: TRBJ2-3
V gene: TRBV27
CDR3 DNA: TGTGCCAGCAAAACAGGGGGGCACACCACAGATACGCAGTATTTT
CDR3 protein: CASKTGGHTTDTQYF

clone size: -
D gene: TRBD2
J gene: TRBJ2-2
V gene: TRBV29-1
CDR3 DNA: TGCAGCGTTGAAGAGGCTAGCGGGGTAGCGAACACCGGGGAGCTGTTTTTT
CDR3 protein: CSVEEASGVANTGELFF

clone size: -
D gene: TRBD2
J gene: TRBJ2-3
V gene: TRBV30
CDR3 DNA: TGTGCCTGGAGTGTTCGGACTAGCGGGGGGCCCAACAGCGACTATACGCAGTATTTT
CDR3 protein: CAWSVRTSGGPNSDYTQYF

clone size: -
D gene: TRBD1
J gene: TRBJ1-1
V gene: TRBV4-2
CDR3 DNA: TGTGCCAGCAACAGAGGGCAGGGGGACACTGAAGCTTTCTTT
CDR3 protein: CASNRGQGDTEAFF

clone size: once
D gene: TRBD1
J gene: TRBJ1-1
V gene: TRBV5-1
CDR3 DNA: TGCGCCAGCAGCGCGGACAGGGGAAGGACTGAAGCTTTCTTT
CDR3 protein: CASSADRGRTEAFF

clone size: -
D gene: -
J gene: TRBJ1-1
V gene: TRBV27
CDR3 DNA: TGTGCCAGCAGTTTTGGCCAGAACACTGAAGCTTTCTTT
CDR3 protein: CASSFGQNTEAFF

clone size: -
D gene: TRBD1
J gene: TRBJ1-2
V gene: TRBV19
CDR3 DNA: TGTGCCAGTAGTATTAGGCTTCAGGGGGTGATTGGAGGCTACACCTTC
CDR3 protein: CASSIRLQGVIGGYTF

clone size: once
D gene: -
J gene: TRBJ1-4
V gene: TRBV6-5
CDR3 DNA: TGTGCCAGTAGGGTCCCCAGGGATACTAATGAAAAACTGTTTTTT
CDR3 protein: CASRVPRDTNEKLFF

clone size: -
D gene: TRBD1
J gene: TRBJ1-5
V gene: TRBV3-1/TRBV3-2
CDR3 DNA: TGTGCCAGCAGCTCCTCGACAGGGGTGAATCAGCCCCAGCATTTT
CDR3 protein: CASSSSTGVNQPQHF